A selection of T cell receptor beta chains follows, all from one sample in a study of OX40 agonist ivuxolimab in advanced cancers. The protocol was immunoSEQ multiplex PCR, while the TCRdb copy is restricted to in-frame clones and leaves out a portion. The repertoire includes tens of thousands of clones, around four fifths of them detected once, and around 1.1% sits in the top ten. Sample: CD4+ or CD8+ T cells sorted from blood, taken in a trial of the OX40 agonist ivuxolimab. All receptors derive from an adult with an advanced solid tumor such as melanoma, head and neck, liver or kidney cancer. CDR3s include the opening cysteine and the closing phenylalanine or tryptophan. The order of the fields is D gene, clone size, V gene, J gene, CDR3 DNA, CDR3 protein. D genes are given only for firm matches. Some rows mark clone size as missing; the rest say once, few, many or name a class of expanded clone.

-	-	TRBV7-8	TRBJ2-1	TGTGCCAGCAGCTTAGATGAGGGTTCCTACAATGAGCAGTTCTTC	CASSLDEGSYNEQFF
TRBD2	-	TRBV2	TRBJ2-5	TGTGCCACCACCGGGACTAGTGGGACCCAGTACTTC	CATTGTSGTQYF
-	-	TRBV5-6	TRBJ2-5	TGTGCCAGCAGCTTGGTAGCAGATCAAGAGACCCAGTACTTC	CASSLVADQETQYF
-	-	TRBV30	TRBJ2-1	TGTGCCTGGAGGCCCGGGCGGCGAAGCTCCTACAATGAGCAGTTCTTC	CAWRPGRRSSYNEQFF
-	few	TRBV6-6	TRBJ1-5	TGTGCCAGCAGGGATAGCAATCAGCCCCAGCATTTT	CASRDSNQPQHF
TRBD1	once	TRBV7-2	TRBJ2-6	TGTGCCAGCAGCCGGACAGGGACTGGGGCCAACGTCCTGACTTTC	CASSRTGTGANVLTF
TRBD2	once	TRBV5-1	TRBJ2-2	TGCGCCAGCAGCCCTCGGACTAGCGGGGGTCAAGGGGAGCTGTTTTTT	CASSPRTSGGQGELFF
-	-	TRBV28	TRBJ2-2	TGTGCCAGCAGTTTTGTCACCGGGGAGCTGTTTTTT	CASSFVTGELFF
-	-	TRBV4-1	TRBJ2-1	TGCGCCAGCAGCCCGCCCAGTTACAATGAGCAGTTCTTC	CASSPPSYNEQFF
-	-	TRBV2	TRBJ2-1	TGTGCCAGCAGTGAAGCGGTTGAGCAGTTCTTC	CASSEAVEQFF
-	-	TRBV9	TRBJ1-1	TGTGCCAGCAGCGTATTGGGGGGCATGAACACTGAAGCTTTCTTT	CASSVLGGMNTEAFF
TRBD1	-	TRBV19	TRBJ1-5	TGTGCCAGTACCCAGGACAGGGTTGGCAATCAGCCCCAGCATTTT	CASTQDRVGNQPQHF
TRBD1	-	TRBV19	TRBJ2-2	TGTGCCAGTAGTATAGGGACAGGGATGGGCGGCGGGGAGCTGTTTTTT	CASSIGTGMGGGELFF
-	-	TRBV5-1	TRBJ2-7	TGCGCCAGCAGCTTGGATCGGGGATACTACGAGCAGTACTTC	CASSLDRGYYEQYF
-	once	TRBV10-2	TRBJ1-3	TGCGCCAGCAGTGATAACCTGGGAAACACCATATATTTT	CASSDNLGNTIYF
TRBD2	-	TRBV5-4	TRBJ2-7	TGTGCCAGCAGCACCCCAAGCGGGAAGAGCTCCTACGAGCAGTACTTC	CASSTPSGKSSYEQYF
TRBD1	-	TRBV19	TRBJ1-5	TGTGCCAGTAGTACCTCCTTTGGGACAGACAATCAGCCCCAGCATTTT	CASSTSFGTDNQPQHF
-	-	TRBV7-2	TRBJ1-3	TGTGCCAGCAGCCCCATTACCTCTGGAAACACCATATATTTT	CASSPITSGNTIYF
-	-	TRBV11-2	TRBJ2-5	TGTGCCAGCAGCTTAGGGGGGGGCCGGCAAGAGACCCAGTACTTC	CASSLGGGRQETQYF
-	once	TRBV7-2	TRBJ1-4	TGTGCCAGCAGCCCACAACTGGAAACTAATGAAAAACTGTTTTTT	CASSPQLETNEKLFF
TRBD2	-	TRBV6-5	TRBJ2-5	TGTGCCAGCAGGCCCATAGCGGGGGGTGCTGAGACCCAGTACTTC	CASRPIAGGAETQYF
TRBD1	-	TRBV29-1	TRBJ1-1	TGCAGCGCTGGACAGGGCTACATGAACACTGAAGCTTTCTTT	CSAGQGYMNTEAFF
-	-	TRBV5-1	TRBJ1-5	TGCGCCAGCAGCTTGGCGGGCAGCGGGAAGGAGCCCCAGCATTTT	CASSLAGSGKEPQHF
-	-	TRBV5-8	TRBJ1-3	TGTGCCAGCAGCTTGGTGGGGGGATTCTCTGGAAACACCATATATTTT	CASSLVGGFSGNTIYF
-	-	TRBV7-8	TRBJ1-5	TGTGCCAGCAGCTTAGAAGTGGGGCTTGATCAGCCCCAGCATTTT	CASSLEVGLDQPQHF
TRBD2	-	TRBV4-1	TRBJ2-5	TGCGCCAGCAGCCAAGGGATTAGCGGGGCCCAAGAGACCCAGTACTTC	CASSQGISGAQETQYF
-	-	TRBV6-6	TRBJ2-3	TGTGCCAGCAAGCCGGGGGGCACAGATACGCAGTATTTT	CASKPGGTDTQYF
-	-	TRBV18	TRBJ2-1	TGTGCCAGCTCAATGGGAACCAGCTCCTACAATGAGCAGTTCTTC	CASSMGTSSYNEQFF
-	-	TRBV18	TRBJ1-6	TGTGCCAGCTCACCACTCGCGGGCGATAATTCACCCCTCCACTTT	CASSPLAGDNSPLHF
-	-	TRBV28	TRBJ2-3	TGTGCCAGCAGGATACAGGGTACAGATACGCAGTATTTT	CASRIQGTDTQYF
-	-	TRBV4-3	TRBJ2-3	TGCGCCAGCAGCCAAGCGCCCAGAGGTGTCGCAGATACGCAGTATTTT	CASSQAPRGVADTQYF
-	-	TRBV2	TRBJ1-3	TGTGCCAGCAGTGAGTACGGGGCCAACTCTGGAAACACCATATATTTT	CASSEYGANSGNTIYF
-	-	TRBV28	TRBJ1-1	TGTGCCAGCAGTGGTCCCGGACAGAATGAAGCTTTCTTT	CASSGPGQNEAFF
-	-	TRBV6-5	TRBJ1-2	TGTGCCAGCAGGCTCGACAACCAAAACTATGGCTACACCTTC	CASRLDNQNYGYTF
-	-	TRBV18	TRBJ1-4	TGTGCCAGCTCACCACCAGGTCCGGTCTCTGAAAAACTGTTTTTT	CASSPPGPVSEKLFF
TRBD1	-	TRBV5-1	TRBJ2-4	TGCGCCAGCAGCTTGACGACAGGGCAAAAAAACATTCAGTACTTC	CASSLTTGQKNIQYF
-	-	TRBV18	TRBJ2-2	TGTGCCAGCTCACCACCGCGGGGCCCGAACACCGGGGAGCTGTTTTTT	CASSPPRGPNTGELFF